This is a list of T cell receptor beta chains from one sample in a study of T-cell memory formation after mild COVID-19. TCRdb passed the 5' RACE reads through MiXCR, listing each CDR3 protein once. The profile shows roughly 170,000 distinct CDR3 sequences, approximately 18% of them singletons. Sequencing input: PBMCs or a T cell subset sorted from them (not recorded which). The receptors here all came from a man aged 18-30 years who had mild COVID-19 (a few samples of this study predate the infection). Cell type and time point are not known. The CDR3 runs from the conserved cysteine through the conserved F or W. A D gene is named only where the DNA matches it firmly. Clone size is stated in some rows and not others, as once, few, many or a class when expanded.

v_gene	d_gene	j_gene	abundance	CDR3aa	CDR3nt
TRBV6-6	.	TRBJ1-5	.	CASSLGQGPSNQPQHF	TGTGCCAGCAGTTTGGGTCAGGGCCCGAGCAATCAGCCCCAGCATTTT
TRBV2	.	TRBJ2-1	many	CASSFPNEQFF	TGTGCCAGCAGTTTTCCCAATGAGCAGTTCTTC
TRBV7-3	TRBD2	TRBJ2-3	.	CASSSPTSGVRDTQYF	TGTGCCAGCAGCTCCCCGACTAGCGGGGTCAGGGATACGCAGTATTTT
TRBV6-6	.	TRBJ1-1	.	CASSYVRDTEAFF	TGTGCCAGCAGTTATGTAAGGGACACTGAAGCTTTCTTT
TRBV29-1	TRBD1	TRBJ2-6	.	CSVGTASGANVLTF	TGCAGCGTAGGGACAGCTTCTGGGGCCAACGTCCTGACTTTC
TRBV20-1	TRBD1	TRBJ1-6	.	CSARVTGEASPLHF	TGCAGTGCTAGAGTGACAGGGGAAGCTTCACCCCTCCACTTT
TRBV9	TRBD2	TRBJ2-1	.	CASSPRRGGADEQFF	TGTGCCAGCAGCCCTCGGCGCGGGGGGGCGGATGAGCAGTTCTTC
TRBV5-1	.	TRBJ2-1	.	CASSFRDTGEQFF	TGCGCCAGCAGCTTCCGGGACACCGGTGAGCAGTTCTTC
TRBV6-2/TRBV6-3	.	TRBJ2-3	.	CASSYFSTDTQYF	TGTGCCAGCAGTTACTTTAGCACAGATACGCAGTATTTT
TRBV19	.	TRBJ1-5	.	CASSIGKGMRPYSNQPQHF	TGTGCCAGTAGTATAGGTAAGGGAATGCGCCCTTATAGCAATCAGCCCCAGCATTTT
TRBV9	.	TRBJ2-5	.	CASSVGPGGGGETQYF	TGTGCCAGCAGCGTAGGCCCTGGCGGTGGGGGCGAGACCCAGTACTTC
TRBV29-1	.	TRBJ2-1	.	CSVGGYRNEQFF	TGCAGCGTTGGAGGGTATAGGAATGAGCAGTTCTTC
TRBV20-1	TRBD1	TRBJ2-2	few	CSARAGTETGELFF	TGCAGTGCTAGAGCCGGGACAGAAACCGGGGAGCTGTTTTTT
TRBV6-6	.	TRBJ1-1	.	CASSYEVGNTEAFF	TGTGCCAGCAGTTACGAGGTCGGGAACACTGAAGCTTTCTTT
TRBV29-1	TRBD2	TRBJ2-4	.	CSVERGAKNIQYF	TGCAGCGTTGAGCGGGGGGCCAAAAACATTCAGTACTTC
TRBV7-2	.	TRBJ1-1	.	CASSPVGGAHAFF	TGTGCCAGCAGCCCGGTCGGGGGGGCTCACGCTTTCTTT